The TCR beta chain described here comes from a study of blood T cell repertoires in COVID-19. The wider study: Acute and convalescent COVID-19 samples came from the United States, Italy and Spain. In each case, the material was cDNA or gDNA derived from T cells, B-cell-depleted T cells, or PBMCs.

This CDR3 has 15 amino acids. The V gene's germline CDR1 is LGHDT and CDR2 YNNKEL (reference sequence). V was trimmed by 0 bases and J by 6 bases, leaving 12 bases between them. As originally analysed: Estimation of nucleated cell counts was performed using reference gene primer amplification. Profiled with immunoSEQ multiplex PCR; TCRdb holds only in-frame clones, not every one. V and J calls and clone size are copied from that table; D and trimming were computed from the DNA. In the table there are approximately 89,000 clones, about 85% of which are singletons. This clonotype was sampled from a woman between 65 and 79 years old with active or convalescent COVID-19. The chain combines TRBV3-1 (or the pseudogene TRBV3-2) with TRBJ1-5; weak D call: TRBD1 (5 bases). Input material: peripheral blood. CDR3 protein: CASSQERGESQPQHF. CDR3 in DNA: TGTGCCAGCAGCCAAGAACGGGGGGAGAGTCAGCCCCAGCATTTT.